A single sample is the source of the 20 T cell receptor beta chains below, sequenced in a study of response to subunit inactivated influenza vaccine. MiXCR, run by TCRdb on the RT-PCR reads, gives a single entry per CDR3 protein. The data show 500,000 to 550,000 distinct CDR3 sequences, 6.5% to 8% seen once. The specimen was PBMCs from blood, collected about 23 months after vaccination. The receptors originated from a man aged 50 to 69 who received an inactivated influenza vaccine.

This clonotype was detected many times. The V call is TRBV4-1, the J call TRBJ2-7; either TRBD1 or TRBD2 may fit D (5 bases each). Germline V gene lookup returns CDR1 MGHRA and CDR2 YSYEKL. V was shortened by 4 bases and J by 2 bases, with 12 bases between the two germline ends. The CDR3 sequence is 14 residues long. This chain's CDR3 is CASSLRDGTYEQYF. The CDR3 region has the DNA TGCGCCAGCAGCCTCCGGGACGGGACCTACGAGCAGTACTTC.

Many counts were recorded for this clonotype. The V and J genes are TRBV5-6 and TRBJ2-7, with D perhaps TRBD1 or TRBD2 (5 bases each). V gave up 4 bases and J gave up 10 bases, with 12 bases separating them. The V gene's germline CDR1 is SGHDT and CDR2 YYEEEE. The CDR3 spans 11 residues. The CDR3 spells CASSTGTEQYF. The CDR3 DNA is TGTGCCAGCAGCACGGGGACGGAACAGTACTTC.

This clonotype was seen repeatedly, ten times or more. CDR3 loop: CASSEGRPAMNTEAFF. CDR3 sequence (DNA): TGTGCCAGCAGTGAGGGACGGCCGGCTATGAACACTGAAGCTTTCTTT. The chain uses TRBV2 and TRBJ1-1, with D maybe TRBD1 (5 bases). The CDR3 spans 16 residues. The ends were cut back, 3 bases at V and 0 bases at J, with 14 bases in the middle. CDR1 is SNHLY and CDR2 is FYNNEI in the germline V gene. The entire variable domain, with the rest obtained from reference TRBV2 and TRBJ1-1, is as follows: EPEVTQTPSHQVTQMGQEVILRCVPISNHLYFYWYRQILGQKVEFLVSFYNNEISEKSEIFDDQFSVERPDGSNFTLKIRSTKLEDSAMYFCASSEGRPAMNTEAFFGQGTRLTVV.

This clonotype showed up just a few times. The V gene is TRBV3-1, the J gene TRBJ2-1; no definite D call. This CDR3 spans 14 amino acids. Trimming shortened V by 1 base and J by 7 bases, and 11 bases separated the two germline ends. Germline V CDR1 and CDR2: LGHDT, YNNKEL (reference sequence). CDR3 DNA: TGTGCCAGCAGCCAAGCGTACGGTCGGAATGAGCAGTTCTTC. Its protein is CASSQAYGRNEQFF.

The chain carries TRBV20-1 and TRBJ2-3; tentatively, D is TRBD2 (6 bases). CDR3 length: 14 residues. V lost 3 bases and J 1 base, leaving 11 bases between the germline ends. The germline V gene has CDR1 DFQATT and CDR2 SNEGSKA (reference sequence). Written as DNA, the CDR3 is TGCAGTGCTAGTGTCGGGACTCGCACAGATACGCAGTATTTT. Translating gives CSASVGTRTDTQYF.

This clonotype has only a few counts. The J gene is TRBJ2-2, the V gene TRBV14, with D perhaps matching TRBD1 (5 bases). CDR3 length: 15 amino acids. Between the trimmed V and J ends, which lost 1 base and 4 bases, there was a span of 10 bases. Per germline, CDR1 SGHDN and CDR2 FVKESK. The CDR3 reads CASSQAQETTGELFF. The CDR3 DNA reads as TGTGCCAGCAGCCAAGCACAGGAGACCACCGGGGAGCTGTTTTTT. Based on the CDR3 plus reference TRBV14 and TRBJ2-2, the full variable domain is EAGVTQFPSHSVIEKGQTVTLRCDPISGHDNLYWYRRVMGKEIKFLLHFVKESKQDESGMPNNRFLAERTGGTYSTLKVQPAELEDSGVYFCASSQAQETTGELFFGEGSRLTVL.

This clonotype came up many times. The chain is built from TRBV5-1 and TRBJ2-1; maybe TRBD2 (6 bases). Deletions cut 5 bases from V and 10 bases from J, with 25 bases between. CDR1 SGHRS and CDR2 YFSETQ come from the germline V gene. The CDR3 spans 16 residues. The CDR3 DNA is TGCGCCAGCAGTCTCGGTAGCGGCCGAACCGGAAGGGAGCAGTTCTTC. Amino acids: CASSLGSGRTGREQFF.

The chain combines TRBV28 with TRBJ2-1, with 7 positions matching TRBD2. The germline V gene has CDR1 MDHEN and CDR2 SYDVKM. Trimming took 6 bases from V and 6 from J; bases not matched to a gene: 11. The CDR3 spans 15 residues. The CDR3 sequence is CASRTGLGRLNEQFF. The CDR3 bases are TGTGCCAGCAGAACCGGACTAGGACGGCTCAATGAGCAGTTCTTC.

This clonotype was counted only a few times. The chain combines TRBV12-3 or TRBV12-4 with TRBJ2-1, with 12 bases matching TRBD2. J lost 7 bases, V lost 6 bases, and 7 bases had no gene match. CDR3 length: 15 residues. The CDR3 DNA sequence: TGTGCCAGCAGCATGACTAGCGGGAGTCTGAATGAGCAGTTCTTC. Translated, it gives CASSMTSGSLNEQFF.

This clonotype was detected ten times or more. The chain carries TRBV29-1 and TRBJ2-7; D possibly corresponds to TRBD1 (5 bases). Trimming took off 0 bases at V and 1 base at J, with 10 bases between the two ends. The CDR3 spans 14 residues. CDR1 is SQVTM, CDR2 ANQGSEA, per germline. The CDR3 bases are TGCAGCGTTGAAGACCGACAGACATCCTACGAGCAGTACTTC. It codes for CSVEDRQTSYEQYF.

The chain uses TRBV29-1 and TRBJ2-3; 7 bases line up with TRBD1. This CDR3 is 16 amino acids long. From germline, CDR1 is SQVTM and CDR2 ANQGSEA. Unmatched junction bases numbered 14, after V lost 4 bases and J lost 4 bases. The CDR3 DNA follows: TGCAGCGTTGTTGGGTTGGCAGGGGGATTCGCAGATACGCAGTATTTT. It codes for CSVVGLAGGFADTQYF.

This clonotype was counted a few times. The DNA for the CDR3 is TGTGCTAGTGGTTCACGGGACGGAAGATCCTACGAGCAGTACTTC. Translated, it gives CASGSRDGRSYEQYF. The chain combines TRBV12-5 with TRBJ2-7; D assignment may be TRBD1 or TRBD2 (5 bases each). The V and J ends lost 4 bases and 1 base respectively, with 14 bases between them. Germline loops: CDR1 LGHNT, CDR2 FRNRAP. The CDR3 contains 15 residues.

Ten or more counts support this clonotype. V usage is TRBV28 and J usage is TRBJ2-2, with D unclear. Per germline, CDR1 MDHEN and CDR2 SYDVKM. V dropped 3 bases and J dropped 1 base, with 6 bases sitting between them. The CDR3 sequence is 14 residues long. The CDR3: CASSFPQNTGELFF. The CDR3 DNA follows: TGTGCCAGCAGTTTTCCGCAGAACACCGGGGAGCTGTTTTTT.

This chain joins TRBV5-1 and TRBJ2-3, with 12 bases that match TRBD2. The V and J ends lost 4 bases and 2 bases, in that order; junction bases with no gene match: 5. CDR3 length: 16 residues. CDR1 and CDR2 from the germline V gene are SGHRS and YFSETQ. Here the CDR3 DNA reads TGCGCCAGCAGCGTACCTAGCGGGAGGGCCACAGATACGCAGTATTTT. This codes for CASSVPSGRATDTQYF.

This clonotype was counted at least ten times. This chain links TRBV5-1 with TRBJ2-2; 10 bases line up with TRBD2. The germline CDR1 and CDR2 sequences are SGHRS and YFSETQ. V lost 0 bases to trimming and J lost 4 bases; unmatched junction nucleotides: 3. The CDR3 covers 16 residues. CDR3 in DNA: TGCGCCAGCAGCTTGGCCCTAGCGGGAGTCACCGGGGAGCTGTTTTTT. Protein: CASSLALAGVTGELFF. The full variable domain, in which reference TRBV5-1 and TRBJ2-2 provide the parts outside the CDR3, is KAGVTQTPRYLIKTRGQQVTLSCSPISGHRSVSWYQQTPGQGLQFLFEYFSETQRNKGNFPGRFSGRQFSNSRSEMNVSTLELGDSALYLCASSLALAGVTGELFFGEGSRLTVL.

This clonotype has only a few counts. The chain links TRBV15 to TRBJ2-1; tentatively, D is TRBD1 (5 bases). Germline assignment: CDR1 LNHNV and CDR2 YYDKDF (reference sequence). This CDR3 has 16 residues. Trimming cost V 3 bases and J 0 bases, with 12 bases left between them. CDR3 bases: TGTGCCACCAGCAGCTGGGGCCACAGCTCCTACAATGAGCAGTTCTTC. Protein product: CATSSWGHSSYNEQFF.

This clonotype was seen only a few times. The chain employs TRBV12-5 and TRBJ2-1, with TRBD2 identical over 10 bases. The germline CDR1 and CDR2 sequences are LGHNT and FRNRAP. Trimming removed 2 bases from V and 5 bases from J; junction bases left unmatched: 15. This CDR3 is built from 19 residues. CDR3 nucleotides: TGTGCTAGTGGTTTGACCAGCCCTTACTCTAGCGGGGGAAACAATGAGCAGTTCTTC. Amino acids: CASGLTSPYSSGGNNEQFF.

The rearrangement joins TRBV29-1 to TRBJ1-5; 7 bases match TRBD1. V lost 6 bases to trimming and J lost 3 bases; unmatched junction nucleotides: 5. The CDR3 length is 13 residues. In germline, CDR1 is SQVTM, CDR2 ANQGSEA. The CDR3: CSVGRGVNQPQHF. Here the CDR3 DNA reads TGCAGCGTCGGCAGGGGGGTCAATCAGCCCCAGCATTTT.

V usage is TRBV5-1 and J usage is TRBJ2-5, with TRBD2 matching 12 bases. The germline CDR1 and CDR2 sequences are SGHRS and YFSETQ. Trimming took 0 bases from V and 3 from J; bases not matched to a gene: 6. The CDR3 spans 17 residues. The CDR3 sequence is CASSLVRTSGTKETQYF. The CDR3 nucleotides read TGCGCCAGCAGCTTGGTTCGGACTAGCGGGACGAAAGAGACCCAGTACTTC. Full variable domain (remainder filled in from reference TRBV5-1 and TRBJ2-5): KAGVTQTPRYLIKTRGQQVTLSCSPISGHRSVSWYQQTPGQGLQFLFEYFSETQRNKGNFPGRFSGRQFSNSRSEMNVSTLELGDSALYLCASSLVRTSGTKETQYFGPGTRLLVL.

This clonotype has at least ten counts. V and J are TRBV28 and TRBJ2-3; D might be TRBD2 (6 bases). This CDR3 has 14 amino acids. V was pared by 5 bases and J by 1 base, with 10 bases between. Germline V CDR1 and CDR2: MDHEN, SYDVKM. As DNA, the CDR3 is TGTGCCAGCAGTCGTGCGGGGCGCACAGATACGCAGTATTTT. Amino acid sequence: CASSRAGRTDTQYF.